A selection of T cell receptor beta chains follows, all from one sample in a study of human T cells and chemical hapten exposure. TCRdb re-called the RACE reads through MiXCR, storing one row per CDR3 protein. The sample carries 65,000 or so distinct CDR3 sequences, 5.5% to 7.5% recorded once. Sequencing was carried out using whole blood. The receptors stem from a female donor in good health. Some clones in this sample may be carry-over from other donors' samples. The CDR3 runs from the conserved cysteine through the conserved F or W. D genes are given only for firm matches. Only some rows state a clone size, as once, few, many or a class for expanded clones.

d_call	v_call	j_call	clone_size	cdr3_length	cdr3_aa	cdr3_nt
.	TRBV28	TRBJ2-1	few	12	CASSFEMGEQFF	TGTGCCAGCAGTTTTGAGATGGGTGAGCAGTTCTTC
.	TRBV24-1	TRBJ2-7	.	12	CATNPFWEEQYF	TGTGCCACCAACCCTTTTTGGGAAGAGCAGTACTTC
.	TRBV7-2	TRBJ2-5	.	11	CASSHKETQYF	TGTGCCAGCAGCCACAAGGAGACCCAGTACTTC
.	TRBV6-5	TRBJ2-1	many	15	CASSYFGQGEVGQFF	TGTGCCAGCAGTTACTTCGGGCAGGGAGAAGTCGGGCAGTTCTTC
TRBD1	TRBV9	TRBJ1-5	.	14	CASSPTGAGRPQHF	TGTGCCAGCAGCCCAACAGGGGCGGGGAGGCCCCAGCATTTT
.	TRBV29-1	TRBJ2-1	.	9	CSVEFGQFF	TGCAGCGTTGAATTTGGGCAGTTCTTC
.	TRBV4-1	TRBJ2-7	many	14	CASSQERPADEQYF	TGCGCCAGCAGCCAAGAACGGCCGGCCGATGAGCAGTACTTC
TRBD1	TRBV20-1	TRBJ2-7	.	14	CSARLGQGRHEQYF	TGCAGTGCTAGACTAGGACAGGGGAGACACGAGCAGTACTTC
TRBD2	TRBV11-2	TRBJ2-7	many	15	CASSFSGLGPYEQYF	TGTGCCAGCAGCTTTTCGGGACTAGGCCCCTACGAGCAGTACTTC
.	TRBV2	TRBJ1-1	many	15	CASSENQGLNTEAFF	TGTGCCAGCAGTGAAAACCAGGGCTTGAACACTGAAGCTTTCTTT
.	TRBV29-1	TRBJ2-7	many	12	CSVEGGDYEQYF	TGCAGCGTTGAAGGCGGAGACTACGAGCAGTACTTC
TRBD2	TRBV15	TRBJ2-7	.	15	CATSGGLAGVYEQYF	TGTGCCACCAGCGGAGGACTAGCGGGAGTGTACGAGCAGTACTTC
TRBD1	TRBV9	TRBJ1-2	.	17	CASSVEPRGQGDAGYTF	TGTGCCAGCAGCGTAGAGCCCCGGGGACAGGGGGACGCAGGCTACACCTTC
.	TRBV2	TRBJ2-7	.	15	CASRATLTGRDEQYF	TGTGCCAGCAGGGCGACACTTACCGGTAGGGACGAGCAGTACTTC
TRBD2	TRBV10-1	TRBJ2-3	many	16	CASSGLAGIHTDTQYF	TGCGCCAGCAGCGGACTAGCGGGAATCCACACAGATACGCAGTATTTT
TRBD1	TRBV20-1	TRBJ2-1	few	16	CSARDGRTGERGEQFF	TGCAGTGCTAGAGATGGGCGGACAGGGGAAAGGGGTGAGCAGTTCTTC
.	TRBV5-1	TRBJ2-7	.	15	CASSFDRSVSYEQYF	TGCGCCAGCAGCTTCGACAGATCAGTCTCCTACGAGCAGTACTTC